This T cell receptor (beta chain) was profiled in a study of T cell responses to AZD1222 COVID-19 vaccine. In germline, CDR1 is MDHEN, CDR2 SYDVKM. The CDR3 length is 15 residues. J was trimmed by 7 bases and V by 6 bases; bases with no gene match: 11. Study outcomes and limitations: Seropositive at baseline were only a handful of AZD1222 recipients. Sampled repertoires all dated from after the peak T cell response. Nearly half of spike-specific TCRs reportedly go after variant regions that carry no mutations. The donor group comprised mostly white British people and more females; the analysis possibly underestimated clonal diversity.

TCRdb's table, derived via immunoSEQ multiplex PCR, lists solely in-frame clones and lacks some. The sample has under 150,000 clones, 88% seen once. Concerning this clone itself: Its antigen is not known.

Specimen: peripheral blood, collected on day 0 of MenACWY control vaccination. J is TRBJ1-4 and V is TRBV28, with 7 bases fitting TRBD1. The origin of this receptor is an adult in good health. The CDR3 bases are TGTGCCAGCAGCCATACCAGACAGGGAAGTGAAAAACTGTTTTTT. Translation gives CASSHTRQGSEKLFF. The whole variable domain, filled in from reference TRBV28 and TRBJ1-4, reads DVKVTQSSRYLVKRTGEKVFLECVQDMDHENMFWYRQDPGLGLRLIYFSYDVKMKEKGDIPEGYSVSREKKERFSLILESASTNQTSMYLCASSHTRQGSEKLFFGSGTQLSVL.